Presented here are 16 T cell receptor beta chains from one specimen sequenced in a study of T cells after yellow fever vaccination. TCRdb re-analysed the 5' RACE reads in MiXCR, keeping a single row per CDR3 protein. The table shows some 300,000 distinct CDR3 sequences, with less than 9.5% occurring only once. The material sequenced was PBMCs, taken roughly 45 days after the first yellow fever vaccination. The receptors were gathered from a man aged 18 to 30 who received the YFV17D yellow fever vaccine.

This clonotype appeared a few times. The gene calls are TRBV5-6 and TRBJ2-4, with 7 bases lining up with TRBD1. J gave up 3 bases and V 6 bases, and 9 bases lay outside the gene matches. CDR3 length equals 15 residues. Germline values: CDR1 SGHDT, CDR2 YYEEEE. CDR3 protein: CASNSHRGVKNIQYF. The CDR3 nucleotides read TGTGCCAGCAACTCCCACAGGGGTGTCAAAAACATTCAGTACTTC.

The gene calls are TRBV5-4 and TRBJ2-1; no clear D gene. Trimming took 3 bases from V and 9 from J, leaving 13 bases between them. The germline gives CDR1 SGHNT, CDR2 YYREEE (reference sequence). CDR3 length equals 13 residues. The CDR3 loop is CASSSPRSGEQFF. The CDR3, as DNA: TGTGCCAGCAGCTCCCCAAGGTCCGGTGAGCAGTTCTTC.

This chain connects TRBV9 to TRBJ2-2, with D tentatively TRBD1 or TRBD2 (5 bases each). The germline V gene has CDR1 SGDLS and CDR2 YYNGEE. V gave up 3 bases and J gave up 3 bases, with 12 bases separating them. This CDR3 is 15 amino acids long. This chain's CDR3 is CASSGGPAHTGELFF. The CDR3 nucleotides read TGTGCCAGCAGCGGGGGACCCGCCCACACCGGGGAGCTGTTTTTT.

This clonotype was recorded a few times. This rearrangement joins TRBV12-3 or TRBV12-4 to TRBJ2-1; the match to TRBD1 covers 8 bases. The V gene end was trimmed by 3 bases and the J gene end by 8 bases; junction bases not matched to a gene: 9. The CDR3 runs to 15 residues. CDR3: CASSFRQGKLDEQFF. DNA for the CDR3: TGTGCCAGCAGTTTTCGACAGGGGAAGTTGGATGAGCAGTTCTTC.

This sequence joins TRBV6-5 and TRBJ1-6; no clear D gene. This CDR3 comprises 14 residues. V lost 2 bases to trimming and J lost 7 bases, with 9 bases between them. Per the germline V gene, CDR1 is MNHEY and CDR2 is SVGAGI. The CDR3 loop reads CASSYAMPNSPLHF. CDR3 nucleotide sequence: TGTGCCAGCAGTTACGCCATGCCCAATTCACCCCTCCACTTT.

The CDR3 region is CASSQVDSTDTQYF. CDR3 DNA sequence: TGTGCCAGCAGCCAAGTTGACAGCACAGATACGCAGTATTTT. This sequence joins TRBV4-2 and TRBJ2-3; no clear D gene. Germline V gene sequence: CDR1 LGHNA, CDR2 YNFKEQ. Trimming removed 1 base from V and 0 bases from J, with 5 bases in between. The length of the CDR3 is 14 residues.

The V call is TRBV7-2, the J call TRBJ2-7; D unclear. The ends were cut back, 6 bases at V and 6 bases at J, with 6 bases in the middle. CDR1 and CDR2 (germline): SGHTA, FQGNSA. This CDR3 comprises 10 residues. CDR3 DNA sequence: TGTGCCAGCAGTGGGGTCGAGCAGTACTTC. Residues: CASSGVEQYF.

This chain connects TRBV20-1 to TRBJ2-3; D possibly corresponds to TRBD2 (6 bases). Trimming took off 6 bases at V and 1 base at J, with 14 bases between the two ends. From germline, CDR1 is DFQATT and CDR2 SNEGSKA (reference sequence). The CDR3 sequence is 14 residues long. CDR3 nucleotide sequence: TGCAGTGCACCATCCGGGAGTCGCACAGATACGCAGTATTTT. It yields the protein CSAPSGSRTDTQYF.

In this sample, this clonotype turned up many times. One end of the junction fails to match germline, which may point to a read error. This chain links TRBV18 with TRBJ2-1, with 11 positions matching TRBD2. Germline V gives CDR1 KGHSH, CDR2 LQKENI. This CDR3 has 15 residues. The CDR3, as DNA: TGTGCCAGCTCCCCACTAGCGGGGGCGTACAATGAGCAGTTCTTC. Its translation is CASSPLAGAYNEQFF. Full variable domain (rest looked up from reference TRBV18 and TRBJ2-1): NAGVMQNPRHLVRRRGQEARLRCSPMKGHSHVYWYRQLPEEGLKFMVYLQKENIIDESGMPKERFSAEFPKEGPSILRIQQVVRGDSAAYFCASSPLAGAYNEQFFGPGTRLTVL.

The chain links TRBV24-1 to TRBJ1-2; D is unresolved. CDR3 length equals 13 residues. Trimming took off 4 bases at V and 4 bases at J, with 9 bases between the two ends. Germline V gene sequence: CDR1 KGHDR, CDR2 SFDVKD. The CDR3 coding sequence is TGTGCCACCAGTGAAGGAGACATCTATGGCTACACCTTC. It specifies CATSEGDIYGYTF.

Only a few counts were recorded for this clonotype. V and J are TRBV27 and TRBJ2-3; possibly TRBD2 for D (5 bases). The CDR3 runs to 16 residues. V was trimmed by 1 base and J by 0 bases, leaving 11 bases between them. Germline V gene data show CDR1 as MNHEY and CDR2 as SMNVEV (reference sequence). For the CDR3, the DNA is TGTGCCAGCAGTTTATTTGCGGGTACTAGCACAGATACGCAGTATTTT. Translated, it gives CASSLFAGTSTDTQYF.

This clonotype has a handful of counts. The chain recombines TRBV4-1 with TRBJ2-5, with D unclear. Germline CDR1 reads MGHRA; CDR2 reads YSYEKL. The CDR3 sequence is 16 residues long. With 4 bases removed from V and 0 bases from J, the gap between germline ends came to 15 bases. The DNA for the CDR3 is TGCGCCAGCAGCCGCATAGTCGGCTCGTACCAAGAGACCCAGTACTTC. This codes for CASSRIVGSYQETQYF.

V usage is TRBV11-1 and J usage is TRBJ1-1, with TRBD1 identical over 7 bases. The junction had 10 bases not matched to a gene; V was cut back by 5 bases and J by 4 bases. Per the germline V gene, CDR1 is SGHAT and CDR2 is FQDESV (reference sequence). The CDR3 sequence is 15 residues long. Here the CDR3 DNA reads TGTGCCAGCAGCCTCGAACAGGGGCTAGTCACTGAAGCTTTCTTT. Translation gives CASSLEQGLVTEAFF.

The chain joins TRBV6-2 or TRBV6-3 to TRBJ2-6; D call uncertain. CDR1 MNHEY and CDR2 SVGEGT come from the germline V gene. V lost 2 bases and J lost 0, with 8 bases in between. CDR3 size: 16 residues. CDR3 region: CASSYPRPSGANVLTF. Here the CDR3 DNA reads TGTGCCAGCAGTTACCCGCGTCCCTCTGGGGCCAACGTCCTGACTTTC.

The chain links TRBV19 to TRBJ2-6; D uncertain. Germline V gene data show CDR1 as LNHDA and CDR2 as SQIVND (reference sequence). V was trimmed by 9 bases and J by 0 bases, leaving 12 bases between them. This CDR3 has 15 amino acids. The CDR3 is CASSHQASGANVLTF. The CDR3 DNA reads as TGTGCCAGCTCCCATCAGGCCTCTGGGGCCAACGTCCTGACTTTC.

This clonotype came up a few times. The V and J genes are TRBV2 and TRBJ2-2, with D possibly being TRBD1 (6 bases). The V and J ends lost 3 bases and 2 bases respectively, with 13 bases between them. The CDR3 length is 16 residues. Germline loops: CDR1 SNHLY, CDR2 FYNNEI. The CDR3 loop reads CASSDFGQPNTGELFF. DNA for the CDR3: TGTGCCAGCAGTGACTTTGGACAGCCAAACACCGGGGAGCTGTTTTTT.